This TCR beta chain was recorded in a study of blood T cell repertoires in COVID-19. Study-level background: Samples taken during acute and convalescent COVID-19 were collected in the United States, Italy and Spain. The cDNA or gDNA used as material had been derived from T cells, B-cell-depleted T cells, or PBMCs.

Original handling: The authors estimated nucleated cell counts from reference gene primer amplification. Clones were sequenced by immunoSEQ multiplex PCR, and TCRdb holds only the in-frame ones, with some missing. V, J and clone size are taken as reported in that table, and D and trimming were inferred from the DNA itself. The table lists a few hundred thousand clones, about three quarters of them singletons. This CDR3 has 13 amino acids. Trimming took off 1 base at V and 5 bases at J, with 8 bases between the two ends. From germline, CDR1 is SEHNR and CDR2 FQNEAQ (reference sequence). This chain joins TRBV7-9 and TRBJ1-2; D not resolved. This clonotype originated in a woman aged 80 or over with acute or convalescent COVID-19. The sample taken for sequencing was peripheral blood. The DNA for the CDR3 is TGTGCCAGCAGCTTAGTAGGCGGTTATGGCTACACCTTC. Its translation: CASSLVGGYGYTF.